This TCR beta chain was observed in a study of type 1 regulatory T cells. V gave up 1 base and J gave up 0 bases, with 5 bases separating them. The CDR3 length is 14 residues. CDR1 and CDR2 from the germline V gene are MNHNS and SASEGT. This clonotype was counted only a few times. TCRdb itself ran the reads through MiXCR, one entry per CDR3 protein. This sample carries 90,000 to 100,000 distinct CDR3 sequences, roughly 30% of them seen once, and the ten largest clones take 2.2%. The origin of this receptor is a human donor in good health. The specimen sequenced was CD4+ T cells, either the whole sample or a sorted fraction (not recorded which). The chain is built from TRBV6-1 and TRBJ2-3, with unresolved D. In DNA, the CDR3 is TGTGCCAGCAGTGAAGGGCCTAGCACAGATACGCAGTATTTT. It translates to CASSEGPSTDTQYF.